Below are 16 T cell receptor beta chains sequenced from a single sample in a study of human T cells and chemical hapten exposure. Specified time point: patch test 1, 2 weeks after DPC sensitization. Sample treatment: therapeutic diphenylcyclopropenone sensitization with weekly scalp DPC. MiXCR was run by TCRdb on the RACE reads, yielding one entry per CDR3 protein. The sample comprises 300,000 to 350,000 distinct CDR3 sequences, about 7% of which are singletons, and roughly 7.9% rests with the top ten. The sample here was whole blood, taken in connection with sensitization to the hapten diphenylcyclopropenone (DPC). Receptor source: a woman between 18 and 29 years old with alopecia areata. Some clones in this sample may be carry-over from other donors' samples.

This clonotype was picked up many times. CDR3 DNA: TGTGCCAGCAGTCCGGGACACTCCACAGATACGCAGTATTTT. It translates to CASSPGHSTDTQYF. The chain links TRBV7-2 to TRBJ2-3; the D gene is possibly TRBD1 (6 bases). This CDR3 has 14 residues. Trimming removed 6 bases from V and 2 bases from J, with 12 bases in between. Per germline, CDR1 SGHTA and CDR2 FQGNSA.

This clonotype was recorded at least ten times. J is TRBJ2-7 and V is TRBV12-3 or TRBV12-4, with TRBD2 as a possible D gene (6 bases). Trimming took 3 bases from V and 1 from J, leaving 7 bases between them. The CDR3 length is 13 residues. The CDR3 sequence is CASSLGLSYEQYF. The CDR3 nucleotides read TGTGCCAGCAGTTTGGGACTTTCCTACGAGCAGTACTTC.

This CDR3 reads CAPAHRGFTEAFF. For the CDR3, the DNA is TGTGCGCCAGCACACAGGGGGTTCACTGAAGCTTTCTTT. This chain connects TRBV27 to TRBJ1-1; 8 positions agree with TRBD1. The CDR3 totals 13 residues. Germline loops: CDR1 MNHEY, CDR2 SMNVEV (reference sequence).

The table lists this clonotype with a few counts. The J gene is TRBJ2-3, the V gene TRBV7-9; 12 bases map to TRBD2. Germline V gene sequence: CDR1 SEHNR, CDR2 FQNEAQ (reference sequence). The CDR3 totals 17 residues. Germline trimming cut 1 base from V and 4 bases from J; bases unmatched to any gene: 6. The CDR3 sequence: CASSLGTSGAVADTQYF. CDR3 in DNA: TGTGCCAGCAGCTTAGGGACTAGCGGGGCAGTGGCAGATACGCAGTATTTT.

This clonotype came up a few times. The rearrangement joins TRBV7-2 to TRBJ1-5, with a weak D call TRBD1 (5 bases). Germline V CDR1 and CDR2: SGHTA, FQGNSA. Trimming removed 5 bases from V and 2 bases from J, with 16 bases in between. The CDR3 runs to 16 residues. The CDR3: CASSLRGIFGNQPQHF. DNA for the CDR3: TGTGCCAGCAGCCTCCGGGGGATTTTTGGCAATCAGCCCCAGCATTTT.

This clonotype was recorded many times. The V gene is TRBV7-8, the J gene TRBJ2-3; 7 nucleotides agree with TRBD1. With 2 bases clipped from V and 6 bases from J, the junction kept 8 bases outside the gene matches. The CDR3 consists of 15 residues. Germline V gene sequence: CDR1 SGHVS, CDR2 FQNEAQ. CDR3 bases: TGTGCCAGCAGCTTACTCGAGACAGGGCGCGATACGCAGTATTTT. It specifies CASSLLETGRDTQYF.

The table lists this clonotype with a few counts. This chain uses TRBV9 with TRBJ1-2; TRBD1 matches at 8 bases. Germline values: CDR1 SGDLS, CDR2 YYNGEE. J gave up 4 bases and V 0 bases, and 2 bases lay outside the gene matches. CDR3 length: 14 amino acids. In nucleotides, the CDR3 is TGTGCCAGCAGCGTAGGACAGGGGAGCTATGGCTACACCTTC. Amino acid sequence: CASSVGQGSYGYTF.

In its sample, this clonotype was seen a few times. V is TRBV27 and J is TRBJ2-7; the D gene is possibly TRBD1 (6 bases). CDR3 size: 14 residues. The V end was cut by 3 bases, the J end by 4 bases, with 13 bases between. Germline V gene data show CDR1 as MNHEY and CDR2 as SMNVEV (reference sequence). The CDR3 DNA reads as TGTGCCAGCAGTTTGGACAGAAACGGGTACGAGCAGTACTTC. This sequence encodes CASSLDRNGYEQYF.

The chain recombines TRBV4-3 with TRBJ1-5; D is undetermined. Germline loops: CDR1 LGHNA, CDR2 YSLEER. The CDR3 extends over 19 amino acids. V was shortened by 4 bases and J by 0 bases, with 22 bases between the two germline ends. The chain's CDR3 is CASSLNNTRLRISNQPQHF. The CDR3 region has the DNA TGCGCCAGCAGCCTCAATAATACTCGGTTGAGGATTAGCAATCAGCCCCAGCATTTT.

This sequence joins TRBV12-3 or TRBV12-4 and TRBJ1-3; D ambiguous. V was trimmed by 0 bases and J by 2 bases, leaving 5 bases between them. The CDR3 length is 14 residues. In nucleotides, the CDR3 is TGTGCCAGCAGTTTAGCCAGCCCTGGAAACACCATATATTTT. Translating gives CASSLASPGNTIYF.

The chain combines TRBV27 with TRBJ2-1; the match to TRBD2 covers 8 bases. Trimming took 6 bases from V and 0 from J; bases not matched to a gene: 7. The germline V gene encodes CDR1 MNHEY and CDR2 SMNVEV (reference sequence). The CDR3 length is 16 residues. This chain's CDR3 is CASSRSGDRSYNEQFF. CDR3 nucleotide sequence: TGTGCCAGCAGCCGTAGCGGGGATCGCTCCTACAATGAGCAGTTCTTC.

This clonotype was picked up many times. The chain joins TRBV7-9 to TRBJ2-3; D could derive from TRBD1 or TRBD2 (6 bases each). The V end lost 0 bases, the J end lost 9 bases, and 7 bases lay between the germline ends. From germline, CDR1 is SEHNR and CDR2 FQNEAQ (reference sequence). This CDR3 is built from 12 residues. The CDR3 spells CASSLAGGTQYF. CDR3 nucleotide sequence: TGTGCCAGCAGCTTAGCGGGGGGCACGCAGTATTTT.

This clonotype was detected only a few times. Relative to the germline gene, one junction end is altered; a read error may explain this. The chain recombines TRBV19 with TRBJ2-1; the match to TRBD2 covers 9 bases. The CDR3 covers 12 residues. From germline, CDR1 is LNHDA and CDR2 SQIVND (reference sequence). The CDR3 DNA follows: TGTGCCAGTAGTATGGGGCGGGGGGGCCCGATCTTC. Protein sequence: CASSMGRGGPIF.

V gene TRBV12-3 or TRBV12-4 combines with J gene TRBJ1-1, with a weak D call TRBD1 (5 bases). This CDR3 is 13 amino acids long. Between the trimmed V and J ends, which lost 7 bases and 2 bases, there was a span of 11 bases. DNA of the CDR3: TGTGCCAGCAATGTACAGGCCAACACTGAAGCTTTCTTT. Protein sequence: CASNVQANTEAFF.

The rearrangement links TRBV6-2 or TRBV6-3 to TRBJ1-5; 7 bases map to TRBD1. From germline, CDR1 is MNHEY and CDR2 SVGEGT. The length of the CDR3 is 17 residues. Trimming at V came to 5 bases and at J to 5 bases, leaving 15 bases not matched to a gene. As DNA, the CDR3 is TGTGCCAGCAGTAAAAAAGAAAAACAGGGGTTCCATCAGCCCCAGCATTTT. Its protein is CASSKKEKQGFHQPQHF.

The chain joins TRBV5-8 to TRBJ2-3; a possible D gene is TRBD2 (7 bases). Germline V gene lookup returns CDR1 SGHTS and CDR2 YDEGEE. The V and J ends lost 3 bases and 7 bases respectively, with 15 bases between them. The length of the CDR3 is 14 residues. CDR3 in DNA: TGTGCCAGCAGCTCGGGGGGCCGCTTAAATACGCAGTATTTT. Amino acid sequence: CASSSGGRLNTQYF.